This T cell receptor beta chain appears in the sequencing data of a study of blood T cell repertoires in COVID-19. In the original analysis: Amplification with reference gene primers provided the estimates of nucleated cell counts. The method was immunoSEQ multiplex PCR; TCRdb's version includes in-frame clones alone and lacks a portion of them. That table gives V, J and clone size, and the DNA gave D and trimming. Of hundreds of thousands of clones listed, roughly 86% were seen once; the top ten hold around 2.1%. Germline CDR1 reads SGHTA; CDR2 reads FQGNSA. Trimming removed 7 bases from V and 8 bases from J, with 19 bases in between. The CDR3 contains 14 residues. Those who participated ranged in age from about 18 to 89 years and resided in about 24 US areas. Two consecutive negative NP/OP PCR tests, clearance, or resolved symptoms defined Cohort 3 recovery.

The receptor was derived from a woman in her forties or fifties who had recovered from COVID-19. V is TRBV7-2 and J is TRBJ2-3, with D possibly being TRBD2 (6 bases). The sample consisted of PBMCs or T cells enriched from blood (not recorded which). The CDR3 DNA is TGTGCCAGCACCTATTTATCTAGCGTCGGTACGCAGTATTTT. Translation: CASTYLSSVGTQYF.